This T cell receptor (beta chain) was recorded in a study of blood T cell repertoires in COVID-19. The overall study: COVID-19 samples, acute and convalescent, were from the United States, Italy and Spain. The analysed material was cDNA or gDNA that came from T cells, B-cell-depleted T cells, or PBMCs.

In the original workflow: Estimates of nucleated cell counts were drawn from the amplification of reference gene primers. The repertoire was sequenced with immunoSEQ multiplex PCR; TCRdb's copy has only in-frame clones and lacks some. D and trimming were read from the DNA, whereas the V and J calls and clone size are those reported in that table. This table holds some 97,000 clones, just over 90% found once. Germline V gene data show CDR1 as MNHEY and CDR2 as SMNVEV (reference sequence). This CDR3 has 11 residues. Trimming at V came to 7 bases and at J to 6 bases, leaving 3 bases not matched to a gene.

The sequenced sample was peripheral blood. This clonotype originated in a man aged 50-59 years with acute or convalescent COVID-19. The rearrangement joins TRBV27 to TRBJ2-7; 7 bases are a match to TRBD1. In DNA form, the CDR3 reads TGTGCCAGCAAGGGGGCGGGCGAGCAGTACTTC. It translates to CASKGAGEQYF.